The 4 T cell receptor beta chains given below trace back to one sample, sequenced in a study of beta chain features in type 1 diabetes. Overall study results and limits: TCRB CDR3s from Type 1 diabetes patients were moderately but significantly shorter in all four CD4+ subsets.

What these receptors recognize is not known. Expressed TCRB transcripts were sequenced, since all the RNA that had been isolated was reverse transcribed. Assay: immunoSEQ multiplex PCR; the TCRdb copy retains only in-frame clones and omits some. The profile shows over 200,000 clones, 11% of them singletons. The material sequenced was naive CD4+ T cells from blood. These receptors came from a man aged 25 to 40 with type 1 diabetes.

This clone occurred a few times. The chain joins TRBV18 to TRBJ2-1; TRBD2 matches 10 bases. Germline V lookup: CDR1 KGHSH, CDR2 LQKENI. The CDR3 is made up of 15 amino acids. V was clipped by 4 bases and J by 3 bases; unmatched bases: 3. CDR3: CASSLLAGNYNEQFF. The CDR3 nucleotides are TGTGCCAGCTCACTACTAGCGGGGAACTACAATGAGCAGTTCTTC.

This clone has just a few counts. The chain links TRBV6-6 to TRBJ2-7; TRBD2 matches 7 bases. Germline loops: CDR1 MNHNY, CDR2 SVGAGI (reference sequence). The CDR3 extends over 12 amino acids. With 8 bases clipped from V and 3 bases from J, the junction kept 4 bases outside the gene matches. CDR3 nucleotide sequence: TGTGCCAGCCGGGGGGACCTCTACGAGCAGTACTTC. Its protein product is CASRGDLYEQYF.

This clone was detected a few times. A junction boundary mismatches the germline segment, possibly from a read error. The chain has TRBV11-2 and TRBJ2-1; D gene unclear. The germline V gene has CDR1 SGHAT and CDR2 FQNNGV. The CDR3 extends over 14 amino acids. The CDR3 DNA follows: TGTGCCAGCAGCTTTTTATACTCCGACAATGAGCAGTTCTTC. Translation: CASSFLYSDNEQFF.

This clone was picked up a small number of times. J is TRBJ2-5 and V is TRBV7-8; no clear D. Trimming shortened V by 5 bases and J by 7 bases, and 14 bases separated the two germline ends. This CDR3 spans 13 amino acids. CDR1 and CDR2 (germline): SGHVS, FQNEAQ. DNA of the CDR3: TGTGCCAGCAGCCCCGGCCCCCGAGGGACCCAGTACTTC. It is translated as CASSPGPRGTQYF.